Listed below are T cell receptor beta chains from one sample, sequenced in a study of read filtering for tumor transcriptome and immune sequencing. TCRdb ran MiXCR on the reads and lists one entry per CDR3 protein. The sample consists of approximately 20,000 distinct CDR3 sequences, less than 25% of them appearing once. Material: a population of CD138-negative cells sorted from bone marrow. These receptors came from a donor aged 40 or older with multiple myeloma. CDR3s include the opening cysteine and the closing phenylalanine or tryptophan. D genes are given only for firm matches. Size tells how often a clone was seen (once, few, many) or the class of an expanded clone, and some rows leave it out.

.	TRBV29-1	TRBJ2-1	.	CSVGASSYNEQFF	TGCAGCGTGGGGGCCAGCTCCTACAATGAGCAGTTCTTC
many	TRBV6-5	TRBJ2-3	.	CASRSTDTQYF	TGTGCCAGCAGGAGCACAGATACGCAGTATTTT
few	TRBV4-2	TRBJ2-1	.	CASSQDLETPQFF	TGTGCCAGCAGCCAAGACCTGGAGACCCCGCAGTTCTTC
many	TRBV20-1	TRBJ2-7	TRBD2	CSARAPATSGDLRVQYF	TGCAGTGCTAGAGCCCCTGCCACTAGCGGTGACCTACGAGTGCAGTACTTC
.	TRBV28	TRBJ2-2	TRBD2	CATRRGRDTGELFF	TGTGCCACCCGTCGGGGGAGGGACACCGGGGAGCTGTTTTTT
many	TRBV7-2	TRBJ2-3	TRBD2	CASSISGSTDTQYF	TGTGCCAGCAGCATTAGCGGGAGCACAGATACGCAGTATTTT
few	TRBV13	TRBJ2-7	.	CASSQSYEQYF	TGTGCCAGCAGCCAATCCTACGAGCAGTACTTC
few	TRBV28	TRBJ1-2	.	CASRRTDYGYTF	TGTGCCAGCAGACGAACGGATTATGGCTACACCTTC
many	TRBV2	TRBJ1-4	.	CASSVRGINGKLFF	TGTGCCAGCAGTGTCAGAGGGATAAACGGAAAACTGTTTTTT
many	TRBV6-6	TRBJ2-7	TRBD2	CASSGSATSGLGYEQYF	TGTGCCAGCAGTGGATCGGCAACTAGCGGATTGGGCTACGAGCAGTACTTC
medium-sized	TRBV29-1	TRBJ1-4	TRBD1	CSVLQGGAEKLFF	TGCAGCGTGCTCCAGGGGGGCGCTGAAAAACTGTTTTTT
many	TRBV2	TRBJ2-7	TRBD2	CASGLAGGDEQYF	TGTGCCAGCGGACTAGCGGGAGGAGATGAGCAGTACTTC
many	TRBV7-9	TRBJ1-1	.	CASSLGGGLDTEAFF	TGTGCCAGCAGCTTAGGGGGAGGACTGGACACTGAAGCTTTCTTT
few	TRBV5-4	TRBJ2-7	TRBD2	CASSRGRADEQYF	TGTGCCAGCAGCCGGGGGAGGGCGGACGAGCAGTACTTC
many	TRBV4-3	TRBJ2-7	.	CASSQFRGDSYEQYF	TGCGCCAGCAGCCAATTTCGCGGAGACTCCTACGAGCAGTACTTC
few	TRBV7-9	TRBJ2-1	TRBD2	CASSRGLAGGILEQFF	TGTGCCAGCAGCAGGGGACTAGCGGGAGGTATACTTGAGCAGTTCTTC
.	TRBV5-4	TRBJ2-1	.	CASSLRQGKDEQFF	TGTGCCAGCAGTCTCCGGCAGGGGAAGGATGAGCAGTTCTTC
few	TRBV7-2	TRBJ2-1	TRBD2	CASSLLAGAYNEQFF	TGTGCCAGCAGCTTGTTAGCGGGGGCCTACAATGAGCAGTTCTTC
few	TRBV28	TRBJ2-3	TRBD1	CASSSIRDRGTDTQYF	TGTGCCAGCAGCTCCATCCGGGACAGGGGCACAGATACGCAGTATTTT
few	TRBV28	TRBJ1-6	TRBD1	CASSGPGTGYNSPLHF	TGTGCCAGCAGTGGACCCGGGACAGGCTATAATTCACCCCTCCACTTT
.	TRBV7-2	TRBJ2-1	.	CASSLVWYEQFF	TGTGCCAGCAGCTTAGTTTGGTATGAGCAGTTCTTC
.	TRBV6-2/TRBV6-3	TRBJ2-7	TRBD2	CASSRGLAGGNEQYF	TGTGCCAGCAGCCGCGGACTAGCGGGAGGAAACGAGCAGTACTTC
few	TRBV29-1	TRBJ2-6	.	CSVLDQSPPGANVLTF	TGCAGCGTACTCGACCAGAGCCCCCCTGGGGCCAACGTCCTGACTTTC
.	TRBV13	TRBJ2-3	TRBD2	CAGSGGGRFTDTQYF	TGTGCCGGCAGCGGAGGCGGGAGATTCACAGATACGCAGTATTTT
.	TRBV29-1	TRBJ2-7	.	CSVEDLRELKYKQYF	TGCAGCGTTGAAGATCTACGGGAATTGAAGTACAAGCAGTACTTT
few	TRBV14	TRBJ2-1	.	CASSQRASVEIWNEQFF	TGTGCCAGCAGCCAGAGGGCTAGCGTCGAAATCTGGAATGAGCAGTTCTTC
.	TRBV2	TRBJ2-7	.	CASSEALATATSYEQYF	TGTGCCAGCAGTGAAGCGCTTGCGACGGCTACCTCGTACGAGCAGTACTTC
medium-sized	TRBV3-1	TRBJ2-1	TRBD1	CASSLRQGYEQFF	TGTGCCAGCAGCCTTCGACAGGGGTATGAGCAGTTCTTC
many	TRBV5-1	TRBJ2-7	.	CASSLEASYYEQYF	TGCGCCAGCAGCTTAGAAGCGTCCTACTACGAGCAGTACTTC